The rows below give T cell receptor beta chains drawn from one sample of a study of PD-1 blockade in classical Hodgkin lymphoma. Profiled with immunoSEQ multiplex PCR; TCRdb holds only in-frame clones, not every one. This table has about 13,000 clones, roughly 92% appearing once. The material sequenced was peripheral blood mononuclear cells (PBMCs), taken at baseline. These receptor sequences come from a human donor with classical Hodgkin lymphoma. CDR3s include the opening cysteine and the closing phenylalanine or tryptophan. The D gene is left open where the match is weak. Where a row states a size, it is once, few, many or the class of an expanded clone; other rows omit it.

TRBD2	TRBV19	18	-	TRBJ2-7	CASSIKTSGRERSREQYF	TGTGCCAGTAGTATAAAAACTAGCGGGAGAGAGCGATCGCGGGAGCAGTACTTC
TRBD1	TRBV11-1	16	-	TRBJ2-7	CASSPALGQGLYEQYF	TGTGCCAGCAGCCCCGCGCTGGGACAGGGGTTATACGAGCAGTACTTC
-	TRBV6-1	13	-	TRBJ1-2	CASSGGRDYGYTF	TGTGCCAGCAGTGGGGGCAGAGACTATGGCTACACCTTC
-	TRBV7-9	14	-	TRBJ2-3	CASSPRASEDTQYF	TGTGCCAGCAGCCCGCGGGCCAGTGAGGATACGCAGTATTTT
-	TRBV27	13	-	TRBJ2-7	CASSWRQTYEQYF	TGTGCCAGCAGTTGGAGGCAGACTTACGAGCAGTACTTC
-	TRBV19	15	-	TRBJ1-6	CASSIGLLYNSPLHF	TGTGCCAGTAGTATCGGGTTACTCTATAATTCACCCCTCCACTTT
-	TRBV6-6	15	-	TRBJ2-3	CASSSDSYLTDTQYF	TGTGCCAGCAGCTCTGACAGTTATCTCACAGATACGCAGTATTTT
TRBD1	TRBV6-5	16	-	TRBJ2-7	CASSYEGQGVPYEQYF	TGTGCCAGCAGTTACGAGGGACAGGGGGTCCCCTACGAGCAGTACTTC
TRBD2	TRBV27	16	-	TRBJ2-3	CASSGMTSGGPNTQYF	TGTGCCAGCAGTGGGATGACTAGCGGGGGGCCTAATACGCAGTATTTT
-	TRBV6-1	10	-	TRBJ2-2	CASRDGELFF	TGTGCCAGCCGGGACGGGGAGCTGTTTTTT
-	TRBV10-2	12	-	TRBJ1-1	CASSEGNTEAFF	TGCGCCAGCAGCGAGGGTAACACTGAGGCTTTCTTT
-	TRBV9	16	-	TRBJ1-4	CASSVGPQASNEKLFF	TGTGCCAGCAGCGTAGGCCCCCAGGCTTCTAATGAAAAACTGTTTTTT
-	TRBV19	13	-	TRBJ2-2	CASSIRVAGELFF	TGTGCCAGTAGTATAAGGGTCGCCGGGGAGCTGTTTTTT
TRBD1	TRBV2	15	-	TRBJ1-5	CASSGDRASNQPQHF	TGTGCCAGCAGTGGGGACAGGGCAAGCAATCAGCCCCAGCATTTT
-	TRBV2	15	-	TRBJ2-2	CAGSRGGPGTGELFF	TGTGCCGGATCGAGGGGGGGGCCGGGCACCGGGGAGCTGTTTTTT
-	TRBV11-2	15	-	TRBJ2-7	CASSLVGGVIYEQYF	TGTGCCAGCAGCTTAGTTGGAGGAGTAATCTACGAGCAGTACTTC
-	TRBV2	12	-	TRBJ2-5	CASVDRSETQYF	TGTGCCAGCGTGGACAGATCCGAGACCCAGTACTTC
-	TRBV25-1	14	-	TRBJ2-3	CASSERQHTDTQYF	TGTGCCAGCAGTGAGCGACAGCACACAGATACGCAGTATTTT
-	TRBV7-9	14	once	TRBJ2-4	CASAESGLKNIQYF	TGTGCCAGCGCGGAGAGTGGGCTCAAAAACATTCAGTACTTC
TRBD1	TRBV7-9	14	-	TRBJ2-7	CASSIGTGGYEQYF	TGTGCCAGCAGCATCGGGACAGGCGGGTACGAGCAGTACTTC
-	TRBV19	15	-	TRBJ1-6	CASSMDSSYNSPLHF	TGTGCCAGTAGTATGGACAGCTCCTATAATTCACCCCTCCACTTT
-	TRBV6-1	16	-	TRBJ1-2	CASSEIQTGRWYGYTF	TGTGCCAGCAGTGAAATTCAGACGGGGAGGTGGTATGGCTACACCTTC
-	TRBV11-2	14	-	TRBJ2-3	CASSPGDRTDTQYF	TGTGCCAGCTCCCCCGGGGACCGCACAGATACGCAGTATTTT
TRBD1	TRBV19	15	-	TRBJ2-5	CASSTGTGFQETQYF	TGTGCCAGTAGTACCGGGACAGGGTTCCAAGAGACCCAGTACTTC
TRBD1	TRBV5-4	13	-	TRBJ2-5	CASSLDRGETQYF	TGTGCCAGCAGCTTGGACAGGGGAGAGACCCAGTACTTC
TRBD1	TRBV5-1	14	-	TRBJ1-2	CASSFNQGAVGYTF	TGCGCCAGCAGCTTTAACCAGGGGGCGGTTGGCTACACCTTC
TRBD1	TRBV6-5	14	-	TRBJ1-4	CASSPDRGREKLFF	TGTGCCAGCAGCCCCGACAGGGGGCGTGAAAAACTGTTTTTT
-	TRBV30	11	once	TRBJ1-1	CAWADRWEAFF	TGTGCCTGGGCCGATCGGTGGGAAGCTTTCTTT